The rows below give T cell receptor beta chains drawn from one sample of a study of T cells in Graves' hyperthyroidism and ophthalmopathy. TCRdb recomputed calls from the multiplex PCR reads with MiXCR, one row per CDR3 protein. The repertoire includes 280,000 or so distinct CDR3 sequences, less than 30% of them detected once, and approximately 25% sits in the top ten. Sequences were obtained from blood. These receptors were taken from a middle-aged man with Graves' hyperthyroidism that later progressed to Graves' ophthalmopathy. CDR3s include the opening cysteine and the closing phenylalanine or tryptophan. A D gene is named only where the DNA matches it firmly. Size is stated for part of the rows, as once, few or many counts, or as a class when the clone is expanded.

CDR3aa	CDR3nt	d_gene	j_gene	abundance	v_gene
CSVDGTGQETQYF	TGCAGCGTTGACGGGACAGGGCAAGAGACCCAGTACTTC	TRBD1	TRBJ2-5	many	TRBV29-1
CASSETGGGEAFF	TGTGCCAGTAGTGAGACAGGGGGCGGTGAAGCTTTCTTT	TRBD1	TRBJ1-1	many	TRBV19
CSASELAGGLSEQYF	TGCAGTGCTAGTGAGTTAGCGGGTGGTTTAAGTGAGCAGTACTTC	TRBD2	TRBJ2-7	.	TRBV20-1
CASSFHGGNNEQFF	TGTGCCAGCAGTTTCCACGGAGGGAACAATGAGCAGTTCTTC	.	TRBJ2-1	many	TRBV25-1
CASSYPGLAGDYEQYF	TGTGCCAGCAGTTACCCCGGGCTAGCGGGTGACTACGAGCAGTACTTC	TRBD2	TRBJ2-7	many	TRBV6-2/TRBV6-3
CASSRTGGAQYF	TGCGCCAGCAGCCGGACAGGGGGCGCGCAGTACTTC	TRBD1	TRBJ2-7	many	TRBV4-1
CSASQGMAEAFF	TGCAGTGCTAGCCAGGGGATGGCTGAAGCTTTCTTT	.	TRBJ1-1	many	TRBV20-1
CASSPSPKGRTGELFF	TGCGCCAGCAGCCCCTCCCCAAAGGGGCGGACCGGGGAGCTGTTTTTT	.	TRBJ2-2	.	TRBV4-1
CASSLARGTAGNTEAFF	TGTGCCAGCAGTTTGGCTCGAGGGACAGCCGGGAACACTGAAGCTTTCTTT	TRBD1	TRBJ1-1	many	TRBV28
CSATAGTLNTEAFF	TGCAGTGCGACCGCCGGGACACTGAACACTGAAGCTTTCTTT	.	TRBJ1-1	few	TRBV20-1
CSAATSFGYTF	TGCAGTGCCGCGACGAGTTTCGGCTACACCTTC	.	TRBJ1-2	many	TRBV20-1
CASKRGTGGDEQYF	TGCGCCAGCAAACGTGGGACAGGGGGCGACGAGCAGTACTTC	TRBD1	TRBJ2-7	few	TRBV5-1
CASSFGGDNYGYTF	TGTGCCAGCAGTTTCGGGGGCGATAACTATGGCTACACCTTC	.	TRBJ1-2	many	TRBV12-3/TRBV12-4
CASSQEGVGRGETQYF	TGTGCCAGCAGCCAAGAAGGCGTGGGCAGGGGGGAGACCCAGTACTTC	TRBD1	TRBJ2-5	many	TRBV3-1
CASSRPTGGSGWTEAFF	TGTGCCAGCAGCCGACCTACAGGGGGATCAGGATGGACTGAAGCTTTCTTT	TRBD1	TRBJ1-1	.	TRBV11-2
CASSRDPPLAETQYF	TGTGCCAGCAGTCGGGACCCACCCCTAGCAGAGACCCAGTACTTC	.	TRBJ2-5	.	TRBV6-1
CSARDPKAGGNTGELFF	TGCAGTGCTAGAGATCCGAAAGCGGGAGGGAACACCGGGGAGCTGTTTTTT	TRBD2	TRBJ2-2	.	TRBV20-1
CASSLVIRSESYEQYF	TGCGCCAGCAGCTTGGTCATTCGTTCGGAGTCCTACGAGCAGTACTTC	.	TRBJ2-7	many	TRBV5-1
CASSPGQKTETQYF	TGTGCCAGCAGCCCAGGTCAGAAAACGGAGACCCAGTACTTC	.	TRBJ2-5	.	TRBV9
CASSIWGRNTEAFF	TGTGCCAGTAGTATATGGGGCAGGAACACTGAAGCTTTCTTT	.	TRBJ1-1	many	TRBV19
CASSPDRWANVLTF	TGTGCCAGTAGTCCCGACAGGTGGGCCAACGTCCTGACTTTC	.	TRBJ2-6	many	TRBV19
CSARVFGDQPQHF	TGCAGTGCTAGAGTATTCGGGGATCAGCCCCAGCATTTT	.	TRBJ1-5	many	TRBV20-1
CASRSRGDNTEAFF	TGTGCCAGCAGGTCCCGAGGGGACAACACTGAAGCTTTCTTT	.	TRBJ1-1	many	TRBV28
CAWRVGPGNTIYF	TGTGCCTGGAGGGTAGGCCCTGGAAACACCATATATTTT	.	TRBJ1-3	.	TRBV30
CASSLTGSAEQYF	TGTGCCAGCAGCTTGACAGGGAGTGCCGAGCAGTACTTC	TRBD1	TRBJ2-7	.	TRBV11-3
CASSEGGGLGRAFF	TGTGCCAGCAGTGAAGGGGGCGGGCTTGGAAGAGCTTTCTTT	.	TRBJ1-1	.	TRBV6-1
CSARDLFGQPQHF	TGCAGTGCTAGAGATCTTTTTGGTCAGCCCCAGCATTTT	.	TRBJ1-5	hyperexpanded	TRBV20-1
CASSLSRTGHYGYTF	TGTGCCAGCAGCTTAAGTCGGACAGGGCACTATGGCTACACCTTC	TRBD1	TRBJ1-2	once	TRBV7-8
CASSYSSGRASGREYEQYF	TGTGCCAGCAGTTACTCCTCGGGCAGAGCGAGCGGGAGGGAATACGAGCAGTACTTC	TRBD2	TRBJ2-7	.	TRBV6-2/TRBV6-3
CASSSQGWANTEAFF	TGCGCCAGCAGCTCGCAGGGGTGGGCGAACACTGAAGCTTTCTTT	.	TRBJ1-1	.	TRBV5-1
CASSERPGGEQYF	TGTGCCAGCAGTGAACGGCCAGGGGGTGAGCAGTACTTC	TRBD1	TRBJ2-7	few	TRBV2
CASSQRRDAGYTF	TGTGCCAGCAGCCAACGACGGGACGCGGGCTACACCTTC	.	TRBJ1-2	many	TRBV3-1
CASRTQGQGNQPQHF	TGTGCCAGCAGGACCCAGGGTCAAGGCAATCAGCCCCAGCATTTT	.	TRBJ1-5	many	TRBV28
CASSPGLGGETQYF	TGTGCCAGCAGCCCAGGACTAGGCGGAGAGACCCAGTACTTC	TRBD2	TRBJ2-5	few	TRBV11-1
CASSRGGRNTIYF	TGTGCCAGCAGCCGGGGGGGAAGAAACACCATATATTTT	.	TRBJ1-3	many	TRBV5-5
CASSLEGQGVGNTIYF	TGTGCCAGCAGCTTAGAGGGACAGGGGGTTGGAAACACCATATATTTT	TRBD1	TRBJ1-3	once	TRBV7-8
CAISTGDEKLFF	TGTGCCATCAGTACAGGAGATGAAAAACTGTTTTTT	.	TRBJ1-4	many	TRBV10-3
CASSFGSVKAVTGELFF	TGTGCCAGCAGCTTTGGTAGCGTCAAGGCGGTCACCGGGGAGCTGTTTTTT	.	TRBJ2-2	many	TRBV11-1
CASSSLRDTSYEQYF	TGTGCCAGCAGTTCACTCCGGGACACCTCCTACGAGCAGTACTTC	.	TRBJ2-7	many	TRBV6-5
CAWSKLGQSNTEAFF	TGTGCCTGGAGTAAACTGGGACAGTCTAACACTGAAGCTTTCTTT	TRBD1	TRBJ1-1	.	TRBV30
CSAQRALINYGYTF	TGCAGTGCTCAACGGGCCCTAATAAACTATGGCTACACCTTC	.	TRBJ1-2	.	TRBV20-1
CASSYGTSGSGTDTQYF	TGTGCCAGCAGCTACGGGACTAGCGGGAGTGGCACAGATACGCAGTATTTT	TRBD2	TRBJ2-3	.	TRBV11-2
CASSLGSRGEQYF	TGTGCCAGCAGTTTAGGCTCGAGAGGCGAGCAGTACTTC	.	TRBJ2-7	.	TRBV28
CASSQDLRSRQHF	TGTGCCAGCAGCCAAGATCTTCGGTCTCGCCAGCATTTT	.	TRBJ1-5	many	TRBV14